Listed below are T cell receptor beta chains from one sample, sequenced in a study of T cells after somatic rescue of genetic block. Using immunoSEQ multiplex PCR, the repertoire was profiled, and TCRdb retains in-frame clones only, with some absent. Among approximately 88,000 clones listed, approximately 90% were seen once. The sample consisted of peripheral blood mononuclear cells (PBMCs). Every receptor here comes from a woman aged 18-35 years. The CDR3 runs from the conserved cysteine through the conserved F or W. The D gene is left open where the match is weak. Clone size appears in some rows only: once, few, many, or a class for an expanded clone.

CASSGGRDCSRNQPQHF	TGTGCCAGCAGTGGGGGACGGGATTGCTCCCGCAATCAGCCCCAGCATTTT	TRBV21-1	TRBJ1-5	-	-
CASSTPRTTYEQYF	TGTGCCAGCAGTACCCCCCGGACCACCTACGAGCAGTACTTC	TRBV2	TRBJ2-7	-	-
CASSPRGRGLYGYTF	TGTGCCAGCAGCCCTAGAGGCAGGGGGCTCTATGGCTACACCTTC	TRBV7-6	TRBJ1-2	once	TRBD1
CASSIPGLATDTQYF	TGTGCCAGCAGTATACCGGGACTAGCGACAGATACGCAGTATTTT	TRBV28	TRBJ2-3	once	TRBD2
CASSGTAYEQYF	TGTGCCAGCAGCGGGACAGCCTACGAGCAGTACTTC	TRBV28	TRBJ2-7	-	TRBD1
CASSIVPGSYEQYF	TGTGCCAGTAGTATCGTCCCAGGCTCCTACGAGCAGTACTTC	TRBV19	TRBJ2-7	-	-
CATHKPASTEAFF	TGTGCCACCCACAAGCCTGCGAGTACTGAAGCTTTCTTT	TRBV5-4	TRBJ1-1	-	-
CASSRLGGQEAKNIQYF	TGTGCCAGCAGCCGTCTGGGGGGGCAGGAGGCCAAAAACATTCAGTACTTC	TRBV5-4	TRBJ2-4	-	-
CASSQEGTRYNSPLHF	TGCGCCAGCAGCCAAGAGGGAACGAGGTATAATTCACCCCTCCACTTT	TRBV4-3	TRBJ1-6	-	-
CASSPSRLWDLHF	TGTGCCAGCAGTCCCTCCCGTTTGTGGGATCTCCACTTT	TRBV6-5	TRBJ1-6	-	-
CASRPHLGGHQETQYF	TGTGCCAGCAGACCCCATCTCGGGGGGCACCAAGAGACCCAGTACTTC	TRBV6-4	TRBJ2-5	-	-
CASSLGISALEKLFF	TGCGCCAGCAGCCTCGGTATATCAGCACTTGAAAAACTGTTTTTT	TRBV4-3	TRBJ1-4	-	-
CASSWTSGAYEQYF	TGTGCCAGCAGTTGGACTAGCGGAGCCTACGAGCAGTACTTC	TRBV6-6	TRBJ2-7	once	TRBD2
CASSHGTSGPTEQYF	TGTGCCAGCAGCCACGGGACTAGCGGACCCACGGAGCAGTACTTC	TRBV4-2	TRBJ2-7	-	TRBD2
CASSISGDYGYTF	TGTGCCAGTAGTATATCAGGGGACTATGGCTACACCTTC	TRBV19	TRBJ1-2	-	-
CASSLYGGGPYGYTF	TGTGCCAGCAGTTTATATGGGGGGGGGCCCTATGGCTACACCTTC	TRBV27	TRBJ1-2	-	-
CASSPPEQSNQPQHF	TGTGCCAGCTCACCACCGGAACAGAGCAATCAGCCCCAGCATTTT	TRBV18	TRBJ1-5	-	-
CATFGQGRVQETQYF	TGTGCCACCTTTGGACAGGGCAGAGTTCAAGAGACCCAGTACTTC	TRBV28	TRBJ2-5	-	TRBD1
CASSEYLQLPYNEQFF	TGTGCCAGCAGTGAATATCTCCAATTGCCCTACAATGAGCAGTTCTTC	TRBV6-1	TRBJ2-1	-	-
CASSFFYNEQFF	TGTGCCAGCAGCTTTTTCTACAATGAGCAGTTCTTC	TRBV7-2	TRBJ2-1	-	-
CASSPGRRQPQHF	TGTGCCAGCAGTCCGGGACGGCGCCAGCCCCAGCATTTT	TRBV27	TRBJ1-5	few	-
CASSIVPGTAYGYTF	TGTGCCAGTAGTATAGTTCCGGGGACAGCATATGGCTACACCTTC	TRBV19	TRBJ1-2	-	TRBD1
CASSLDRAYGYTF	TGTGCCAGCAGTTTGGACAGGGCCTATGGCTACACCTTC	TRBV28	TRBJ1-2	-	TRBD1
CASSFGRAANYGYTF	TGTGCCAGCAGCTTTGGGAGGGCAGCTAACTATGGCTACACCTTC	TRBV7-2	TRBJ1-2	-	-
CASSMLDSYNEQFF	TGTGCCAGTAGTATGCTGGACAGCTACAATGAGCAGTTCTTC	TRBV19	TRBJ2-1	-	-
CASSLESAYEQYF	TGTGCCAGCAGCTTAGAATCCGCATACGAGCAGTACTTC	TRBV7-8	TRBJ2-7	-	-
CASSLGYNTEAFF	TGTGCCAGCAGTTTAGGGTATAACACTGAAGCTTTCTTT	TRBV27	TRBJ1-1	-	-
CASRKAGGGNEQFF	TGTGCCAGCAGGAAAGCGGGAGGAGGCAATGAGCAGTTCTTC	TRBV6-5	TRBJ2-1	-	TRBD2
CASSPKTGLNTEAFF	TGCGCCAGCAGCCCCAAGACGGGTTTGAACACTGAAGCTTTCTTT	TRBV5-1	TRBJ1-1	-	-
CASSLTLAGGGNEQFF	TGCGCCAGCAGCTTAACTCTAGCGGGAGGGGGCAATGAGCAGTTCTTC	TRBV5-1	TRBJ2-1	-	TRBD2
CASSSLARRQETQYF	TGTGCCAGCAGCTCCCTAGCTAGGAGACAAGAGACCCAGTACTTC	TRBV11-2	TRBJ2-5	-	-
CASSLSREAHIGEQYF	TGTGCCAGCAGCTTGAGCAGGGAGGCTCACATCGGCGAGCAGTACTTC	TRBV5-5	TRBJ2-7	-	-
CAIGGQTYEQYF	TGTGCCATAGGGGGGCAGACTTACGAGCAGTACTTC	TRBV6-6	TRBJ2-7	-	-
CASSLGTSGSSYEQYF	TGTGCCAGCAGCTTGGGAACTAGCGGCAGCTCCTACGAGCAGTACTTC	TRBV5-4	TRBJ2-7	-	TRBD2
CASSQGFWGEAFF	TGTGCCAGCAGCCAAGGTTTTTGGGGAGAAGCTTTCTTT	TRBV14	TRBJ1-1	-	-
CASSLGGSGYTF	TGTGCCAGCAGCCTTGGCGGCAGTGGCTACACCTTC	TRBV6-5	TRBJ1-2	-	-
CASSLGEGTTMGYTF	TGTGCCAGCAGCTTAGGAGAGGGCACCACTATGGGCTACACCTTC	TRBV7-9	TRBJ1-2	-	-